Listed below are T cell receptor beta chains from one sample, sequenced in a study of vaccination and CD4 T cells after COVID-19. Their antigens are not known. TCRdb passed the PCR reads through MiXCR, listing each CDR3 protein once. The profile shows over 14,000 distinct CDR3 sequences, roughly 50% of them singletons. The specimen was CD4+ T cells from blood, cultured in vitro. Receptor source: a human donor who had recovered from COVID-19. CDR3s include the opening cysteine and the closing phenylalanine or tryptophan. A D gene is named only where the DNA matches it firmly. Clone sizes are given selectively: once, few, many, or a class where the clone is expanded.

d_call	clone_size	v_call	j_call	cdr3_aa	cdr3_nt
TRBD1	-	TRBV20-1	TRBJ2-7	CSATGQGAGYEQYF	TGCAGTGCCACTGGACAGGGGGCAGGGTACGAGCAGTACTTC
TRBD1	-	TRBV5-1	TRBJ1-2	CASSWGGTGVDGYTF	TGCGCCAGCAGCTGGGGGGGGACAGGGGTTGATGGCTACACCTTC
-	-	TRBV12-3/TRBV12-4	TRBJ1-5	CASSLGGDNQPQHF	TGTGCCAGCAGTTTAGGCGGGGACAATCAGCCCCAGCATTTT
-	-	TRBV27	TRBJ2-6	CASRPSTGGVNVLTF	TGTGCCAGCAGGCCCAGTACAGGGGGGGTCAACGTCCTGACTTTC
-	-	TRBV6-2/TRBV6-3	TRBJ1-3	CASSYPQLVHSGNTIYF	TGTGCCAGCAGTTACCCGCAGCTAGTCCACTCTGGAAACACCATATATTTT
TRBD1	-	TRBV18	TRBJ1-1	CASSSDRGTEAFF	TGTGCCAGCTCGTCTGACAGGGGCACTGAAGCTTTCTTT
TRBD2	-	TRBV6-1	TRBJ2-3	CASSLGLAGGTDTQYF	TGTGCCAGCAGCCTCGGACTAGCGGGGGGCACAGATACGCAGTATTTT
-	few	TRBV20-1	TRBJ1-4	CSARATNEKLFF	TGCAGTGCTAGGGCGACTAATGAAAAACTGTTTTTT
TRBD1	few	TRBV6-1	TRBJ1-5	CASGSTGGVSNQPQHF	TGTGCCAGCGGATCCACAGGGGGTGTGAGCAATCAGCCCCAGCATTTT
-	-	TRBV11-3	TRBJ1-6	CASTEGSYNSPLHF	TGTGCCAGCACTGAGGGTTCGTATAATTCACCCCTCCACTTT
-	few	TRBV7-9	TRBJ2-5	CASSLGGGETQYF	TGTGCCAGCAGCTTAGGGGGCGGGGAGACCCAGTACTTC
-	-	TRBV6-2/TRBV6-3	TRBJ1-5	CASSYSGRKINQPQHF	TGTGCCAGCAGTTACTCAGGACGGAAAATTAATCAGCCCCAGCATTTT
TRBD2	-	TRBV11-3	TRBJ2-2	CASSTGTRVNTGELFF	TGTGCCAGCAGCACCGGGACTAGGGTAAACACCGGGGAGCTGTTTTTT
TRBD2	-	TRBV20-1	TRBJ2-2	CSAKSGSGTGELFF	TGCAGTGCCAAGAGCGGGAGCGGCACCGGGGAGCTGTTTTTT
TRBD2	-	TRBV7-2	TRBJ2-7	CASSLTTSGRAEQYF	TGTGCCAGCAGCTTAACTACTAGCGGGAGGGCGGAGCAGTACTTC
-	-	TRBV5-1	TRBJ1-6	CASSGNPGSSYNSPLHF	TGCGCCAGCAGCGGCAACCCAGGGAGCTCCTATAATTCACCCCTCCACTTT